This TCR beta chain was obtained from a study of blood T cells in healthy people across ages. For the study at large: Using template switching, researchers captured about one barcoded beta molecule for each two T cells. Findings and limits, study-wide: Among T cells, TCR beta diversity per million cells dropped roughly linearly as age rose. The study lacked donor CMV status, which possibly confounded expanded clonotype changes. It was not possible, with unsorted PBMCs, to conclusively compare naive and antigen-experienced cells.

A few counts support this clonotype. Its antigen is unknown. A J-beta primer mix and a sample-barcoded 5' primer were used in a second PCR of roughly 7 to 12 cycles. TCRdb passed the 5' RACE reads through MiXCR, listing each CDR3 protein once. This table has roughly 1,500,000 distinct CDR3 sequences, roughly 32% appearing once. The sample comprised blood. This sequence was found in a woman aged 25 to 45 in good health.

The CDR3 sequence: CSARVGVNSPLHF. The CDR3 DNA is TGCAGTGCTAGAGTAGGAGTAAATTCACCCCTCCACTTT. The chain combines TRBV20-1 with TRBJ1-6; D unclear. V was trimmed by 1 base and J by 7 bases, leaving 8 bases between them. This CDR3 spans 13 amino acids. Germline values: CDR1 DFQATT, CDR2 SNEGSKA (reference sequence).